Following are 14 T cell receptor beta chains from one sample sequenced in a study of T cells in Graves' hyperthyroidism and ophthalmopathy. There were TCR beta CDR3 regions amplified from RNA transcripts. HTBI primers were employed in a first-round RT-PCR of the TCR CDR3. TCRdb analysed the multiplex PCR reads with MiXCR anew, one entry per CDR3 protein. The data hold 700,000 or so distinct CDR3 sequences, with roughly 15% observed a single time. Sequencing was done on a sample of blood. All receptors derive from a man aged 18-30 years with Graves' hyperthyroidism.

A remark on this clonotype: One base away lies a much larger clone, so this may be a sequencing read error. The V call is TRBV11-3, the J call TRBJ2-7; no reliable D call. The CDR3 consists of 15 residues. CDR1 is SGHNT, CDR2 YENEEA, per germline. V lost 1 base and J lost 2, with 12 bases in between. CDR3 in DNA: TGTGCCAGCAGCTTAGTGGGCAGAGTTGCCTACGAGCAGTACTTC. Protein sequence: CASSLVGRVAYEQYF.

The chain has TRBV29-1 and TRBJ1-3; maybe TRBD1 (5 bases). The CDR3 has 13 residues. The V gene's germline CDR1 is SQVTM and CDR2 ANQGSEA. V was pared by 7 bases and J by 0 bases, with 10 bases between. Written as DNA, the CDR3 is TGCAGCGCGGCCCAGGGCTCTGGAAACACCATATATTTT. Amino acids: CSAAQGSGNTIYF. The complete variable domain, with remaining parts taken from reference TRBV29-1 and TRBJ1-3, reads SAVISQKPSRDICQRGTSLTIQCQVDSQVTMMFWYRQQPGQSLTLIATANQGSEATYESGFVIDKFPISRPNLTFSTLTVSNMSPEDSSIYLCSAAQGSGNTIYFGEGSWLTVV.

This clonotype was seen many times. V and J are TRBV29-1 and TRBJ2-1; perhaps TRBD2 as D (5 bases). This CDR3 is built from 14 residues. Looked up from germline, CDR1 is SQVTM and CDR2 is ANQGSEA. V lost 3 bases to trimming and J lost 0 bases, with 9 bases between them. CDR3 region: CSVEEVNSYNEQFF. CDR3 DNA sequence: TGCAGCGTTGAGGAGGTGAACTCCTACAATGAGCAGTTCTTC.

This clonotype was counted ten times or more. The V gene is TRBV11-1, the J gene TRBJ2-5, with D perhaps TRBD1 (5 bases). V lost 5 bases to trimming and J lost 4 bases, with 14 bases between them. The CDR3 sequence is 14 residues long. CDR1 and CDR2 (germline): SGHAT, FQDESV (reference sequence). The DNA of the CDR3 is TGTGCCAGCAGCCTTAGAAGGGGAACAGAGACCCAGTACTTC. It codes for CASSLRRGTETQYF.

The rearrangement links TRBV7-9 to TRBJ1-1; D is perhaps TRBD1 (6 bases). This CDR3 is 15 amino acids long. V lost 6 bases and J 5 bases, leaving 19 bases between the germline ends. CDR1 and CDR2 (germline): SEHNR, FQNEAQ (reference sequence). The CDR3 DNA follows: TGTGCCAGCAGTACACTGCAGGGGCCGAAGACTGAAGCTTTCTTT. Its protein product is CASSTLQGPKTEAFF. The variable domain in full, completed from reference TRBV7-9 and TRBJ1-1, reads DTGVSQNPRHKITKRGQNVTFRCDPISEHNRLYWYRQTLGQGPEFLTYFQNEAQLEKSRLLSDRFSAERPKGSFSTLEIQRTEQGDSAMYLCASSTLQGPKTEAFFGQGTRLTVV.

Notes on this clonotype: A much more abundant neighbour one base away suggests this may be a read error. V is TRBV5-6 and J is TRBJ2-7; D could derive from TRBD1 or TRBD2 (6 bases each). The CDR3 is 15 residues long. Trimming took off 0 bases at V and 4 bases at J, with 14 bases between the two ends. The germline V gene has CDR1 SGHDT and CDR2 YYEEEE. As DNA, the CDR3 is TGTGCCAGCAGCTTGGGGACAGCGGGCATATACGAGCAGTACTTC. Protein sequence: CASSLGTAGIYEQYF.

This clonotype was seen repeatedly, ten times or more. The V gene is TRBV7-9, the J gene TRBJ2-7; D gene ambiguous. V was shortened by 5 bases and J by 7 bases, with 12 bases between the two germline ends. CDR1 SEHNR and CDR2 FQNEAQ come from the germline V gene (reference sequence). This CDR3 has 12 amino acids. CDR3 in DNA: TGTGCCAGCAGCCACCCCATGGGGGAGCAGTACTTC. It translates to CASSHPMGEQYF.

This clonotype has a count of ten or more. J is TRBJ1-1 and V is TRBV24-1; unclear D gene. The length of the CDR3 is 14 residues. V was shortened by 9 bases and J by 1 base, with 14 bases between the two germline ends. Per germline, CDR1 KGHDR and CDR2 SFDVKD. The CDR3 coding sequence is TGTGCCACCTCACGGGGAGGAGCGAACACTGAAGCTTTCTTT. Its translation: CATSRGGANTEAFF.

Ten or more counts support this clonotype. V gene TRBV7-9 combines with J gene TRBJ2-5, with TRBD1 matching over 7 bases. The germline CDR1 and CDR2 sequences are SEHNR and FQNEAQ (reference sequence). The CDR3 covers 14 residues. V lost 5 bases, J lost 6 bases, and 9 bases stayed unmatched. The CDR3 nucleotides are TGTGCCAGCAGCCCAAGTGGACAGGTCAAGACCCAGTACTTC. It encodes CASSPSGQVKTQYF.

This clonotype was counted only a few times. A much larger clone sits a single nucleotide away, making a read error possible. The chain is built from TRBV27 and TRBJ2-7; TRBD1 aligns across 10 bases. The CDR3 contains 15 residues. Germline V lookup: CDR1 MNHEY, CDR2 SMNVEV (reference sequence). After removal of 4 bases from V and 0 bases from J, the junction contained 3 bases not matched to a gene. In DNA form, the CDR3 reads TGTGCCAGCAGTTCCCGGGACAGGGGCTCCTACGAGCAGTACTTC. Translated: CASSSRDRGSYEQYF.

This clonotype was recorded many times. The chain combines TRBV7-2 with TRBJ2-7, with 12 positions matching TRBD2. V lost 4 bases, J lost 7 bases, and 8 bases stayed unmatched. In germline, CDR1 is SGHTA, CDR2 FQGNSA. The CDR3 covers 15 residues. The CDR3 DNA sequence: TGTGCCAGCAGCTCGTCGACTAGCGGGAGCGTTGAGCAGTACTTC. It translates to CASSSSTSGSVEQYF.

This clonotype was found a few times. The chain employs TRBV6-1 and TRBJ1-5; D not certain. Germline V gene lookup returns CDR1 MNHNS and CDR2 SASEGT. V shed 8 bases and J shed 7 bases, with 12 bases lying between them. The CDR3 contains 12 residues. CDR3 nucleotides: TGTGCCAGCGAATTAGTCGGGCAGCCCCAGCATTTT. This translates into CASELVGQPQHF.

This clonotype has just a few counts. The chain joins TRBV9 to TRBJ2-1; unclear D gene. CDR1 is SGDLS, CDR2 YYNGEE, per germline. This CDR3 contains 15 residues. The ends were cut back, 0 bases at V and 3 bases at J, with 10 bases in the middle. The CDR3 sequence is CASSVGVAGYNEQFF. The CDR3 bases are TGTGCCAGCAGCGTAGGGGTAGCTGGCTACAATGAGCAGTTCTTC.

This clonotype showed up many times. The chain has TRBV25-1 and TRBJ2-3, with 9 bases matching TRBD2. V shed 1 base and J 0 bases; nucleotides not matched to a gene: 8. Germline assignment: CDR1 MGHDK and CDR2 SYGVNS. CDR3 length: 18 amino acids. CDR3 in DNA: TGTGCCAGCAGTGAATGGGGCGGAGCGGGAGGTAGCACAGATACGCAGTATTTT. It yields the protein CASSEWGGAGGSTDTQYF. Variable domain in full (rest from reference TRBV25-1 and TRBJ2-3): EADIYQTPRYLVIGTGKKITLECSQTMGHDKMYWYQQDPGMELHLIHYSYGVNSTEKGDLSSESTVSRIRTEHFPLTLESARPSHTSQYLCASSEWGGAGGSTDTQYFGPGTRLTVL.